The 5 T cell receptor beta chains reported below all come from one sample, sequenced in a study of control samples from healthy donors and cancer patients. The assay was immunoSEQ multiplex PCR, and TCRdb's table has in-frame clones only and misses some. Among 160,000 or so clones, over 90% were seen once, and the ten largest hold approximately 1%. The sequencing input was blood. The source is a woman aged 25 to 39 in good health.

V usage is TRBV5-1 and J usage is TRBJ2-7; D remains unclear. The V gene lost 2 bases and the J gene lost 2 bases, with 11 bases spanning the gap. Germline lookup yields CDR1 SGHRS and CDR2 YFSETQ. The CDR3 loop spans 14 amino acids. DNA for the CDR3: TGCGCCAGCAGCTTATCGGGTTCAGCCTACGAGCAGTACTTC. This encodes CASSLSGSAYEQYF.

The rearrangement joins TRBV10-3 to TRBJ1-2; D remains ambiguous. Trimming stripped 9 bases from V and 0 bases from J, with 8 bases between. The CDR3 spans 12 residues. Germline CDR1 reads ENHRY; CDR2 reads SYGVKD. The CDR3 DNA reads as TGTGCCATAGGACCAGCTAACTATGGCTACACCTTC. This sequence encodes CAIGPANYGYTF.

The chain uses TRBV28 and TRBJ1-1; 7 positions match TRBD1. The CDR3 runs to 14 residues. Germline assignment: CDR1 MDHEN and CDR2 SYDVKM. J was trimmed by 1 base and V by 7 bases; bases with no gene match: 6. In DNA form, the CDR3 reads TGTGCCAGCATCGGGACAGCTAAGAACACTGAAGCTTTCTTT. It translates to CASIGTAKNTEAFF.

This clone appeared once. The CDR3 loop is CASRLGGGDTEAFF. CDR3 DNA: TGCGCCAGCAGGCTGGGAGGGGGGGATACTGAAGCTTTCTTT. V and J are TRBV10-2 and TRBJ1-1; maybe TRBD1 (6 bases). Trimming pared 6 bases from V and 5 bases from J, leaving 16 bases between. The CDR3 is made up of 14 amino acids. Per germline, CDR1 WSHSY and CDR2 SAAADI.

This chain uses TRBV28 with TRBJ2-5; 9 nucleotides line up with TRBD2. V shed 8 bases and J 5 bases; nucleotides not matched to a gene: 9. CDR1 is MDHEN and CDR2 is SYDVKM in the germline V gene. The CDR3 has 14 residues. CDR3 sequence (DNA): TGTGCCAGCCGAAGGACTAGCGTGTATGAGACCCAGTACTTC. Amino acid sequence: CASRRTSVYETQYF.